These 6 T cell receptor beta chains originate from one sample sequenced in a study of blood T cell repertoires in COVID-19. Sequenced by immunoSEQ multiplex PCR; TCRdb stores in-frame clones only, minus some. Of under 250,000 clones listed, about 80% are singletons. Sequencing input: peripheral blood. These receptors all stem from a man aged 50 or older with active or convalescent COVID-19.

V gene TRBV19 combines with J gene TRBJ2-7, with TRBD1 matching over 10 bases. V was pared by 4 bases and J by 3 bases, with 6 bases of the junction left unmatched. Germline V lookup: CDR1 LNHDA, CDR2 SQIVND (reference sequence). This CDR3 spans 15 amino acids. This CDR3 reads CASSTTGTGVYEQYF. As DNA, the CDR3 is TGTGCCAGTAGTACCACCGGGACAGGGGTCTACGAGCAGTACTTC.

The chain employs TRBV19 and TRBJ1-1, with D tentatively TRBD1 (5 bases). Germline CDR1 reads LNHDA; CDR2 reads SQIVND (reference sequence). The CDR3 has 13 amino acids. Trimming left V 6 bases short and J 3 bases short, with 11 bases between. The CDR3 region is CASRLGRDTEAFF. The DNA for the CDR3 is TGTGCCAGTAGGTTGGGCAGGGACACTGAAGCTTTCTTT.

This clone was detected only a few times. The chain's CDR3 is CASSLVGGRAEAFF. The DNA for the CDR3 is TGTGCCAGCAGCTTAGTTGGCGGGAGAGCTGAAGCTTTCTTT. This chain joins TRBV11-2 and TRBJ1-1, with D uncertain. V lost 1 base and J lost 6, with 12 bases in between. There are 14 residues in the CDR3. CDR1 SGHAT and CDR2 FQNNGV come from the germline V gene.

The chain links TRBV19 to TRBJ1-3; 8 nucleotides align to TRBD1. Trimming cost V 5 bases and J 0 bases; bases outside gene matches: 9. The CDR3 length is 17 residues. CDR1 LNHDA and CDR2 SQIVND come from the germline V gene (reference sequence). CDR3 nucleotides: TGTGCCAGTAGTCCCCGGACAGGGCGTACCTCTGGAAACACCATATATTTT. Its protein product is CASSPRTGRTSGNTIYF.

This clone was seen a few times. The rearrangement links TRBV7-9 to TRBJ2-7, with TRBD1 matching 11 bases. This CDR3 contains 15 residues. The germline V gene encodes CDR1 SEHNR and CDR2 FQNEAQ (reference sequence). V dropped 6 bases and J dropped 2; count of bases not matched to a gene: 6. CDR3 in amino acids: CASSSPGQGAYEQYF. The CDR3 bases are TGTGCCAGCAGTTCCCCGGGACAGGGGGCCTACGAGCAGTACTTC.

This chain uses TRBV12-3 or TRBV12-4 with TRBJ2-7; D is unclear. Trimming took 3 bases from V and 4 from J, leaving 10 bases between them. The CDR3 is 13 residues long. CDR3 in amino acids: CASSFQFDYEQYF. The CDR3 region has the DNA TGTGCCAGCAGTTTCCAGTTCGATTACGAGCAGTACTTC.